This entry describes one T cell receptor beta chain. Its antigen remains undetermined. No base quality information exists; no much larger clone differs at one position. Donors were healthy HIV-negative adults with no recently reported acute infections or vaccinations. Every donor was a Caucasian adult residing in Nashville, Tennessee, USA. CD4+ T cells were enriched through magnetic negative selection, after which naive cells were positively selected on CD45RA and the remaining negative fraction served as the memory subset. Blood was obtained by leukapheresis, after which PBMCs were separated by Ficoll-Histopaque density gradient centrifugation and cryopreserved in liquid nitrogen vapor phase. Analytical flow cytometry was used to check the purity and quantity of each magnetically sorted T cell population. From each sorted fraction, genomic DNA was isolated and quantified by UV absorbance on a Nanodrop 2000c.

This sample stems from a study of shared clonotypes between healthy human individuals (dated by TCRdb to between 2020 and 2021). Study-level background: The cohort comprised a couple of women and three men aged 18 to 49 years. For each donor, three plates each were used for CD4 naive and CD4 memory, two plates were used for CD8 naive, and one plate was used for CD8 memory. Blood TCR repertoires of roughly 5 healthy adults were deeply sequenced to estimate repertoire size and the extent of clonotype sharing between individuals. Different laboratories and diverse techniques were used to prepare libraries and sequence TCR repertoires, to increase sequencing depth and limit assay-specific biases. Between about 0.8 and 9 billion PBMCs per donor were obtained by leukapheresis. Overall study results and their limits: Only blood was sampled, and tissue TCR repertoires likely differ from those in blood. Compared with non-shared clonotypes, the clonotypes found in all four sorted-subset donors had higher generation probabilities. Because the study included only a small number of donors, the genetic and exposure-history diversity represented was limited. Incomplete sequencing was indicated by rarefaction of sorted-subset datasets, despite the large sequencing depth. Estimated clonotype richness was generally larger for naive than for memory subsets. Across four donors, approximately 4.9% of naive CD4, over 3% of naive CD8, approximately 2.5% of memory CD4, and 0.4% of memory CD8 clonotypes were shared. Pairwise subsampling indicated that sequencing depth was expected to affect the degree of clonotype sharing among donors.

Using the deep immunoSEQ assay, TCR CDR3 regions were amplified from genomic DNA by multiplex PCR. For each cell subset, the extracted genomic DNA was distributed evenly across all wells of several immunoSEQ 96-well plates, and each plate served as one replicate. For sorted subsets, around 0.2 ug of genomic DNA, equivalent to roughly 33,000 T cell genomes, went into each replicate PCR. Purified libraries were quantified with a Qubit 3.0 fluorometer, sized on a Bioanalyzer 2100, and re-quantified with the KAPA Library Quantification kit. Each immunoSEQ 96-well plate was sequenced on its own single-read 150-cycle Illumina NextSeq 550 flow cell. Under the source paper's analysis protocol: Because the immunoSEQ output included only junctional sequences and no quality scores, the filtering could not be the same as the filtering used for full-length reads. Sequences were annotated with PyIR, a Python wrapper for IgBLAST v1.9, and V/J genes and CDR3 were assigned using IMGT germline references. Reads were removed for weak V/J assignments (E-value above 1e-6), missing CDR3, stop codons, out-of-frame junctions, or ambiguous translated residues. A V3J clonotype was defined by an identical inferred V gene, J gene, and CDR3 amino acid sequence. Percentage overlap between repertoires was computed as shared unique clonotypes divided by the size of the smaller repertoire. Three approaches were used to assess repertoire richness: RTK rarefaction, the Chao1 estimator, and Recon v2.1 estimates of unobserved clonotypes. Generation probabilities were computed with OLGA for all TCRbeta clonotypes obtained by the gDNA method from a handful of donors. The immuneACCESS repertoire file appears here via TCRdb, limited to in-frame rearrangements. These files lack a portion of the clones; in checked studies, under half of the deficit traces to unresolved V genes, and the cause of the others is not known. That table gives V, J and clone size, and the DNA gave D and trimming. In all, the sample holds some 1 million clones, and around 75% of those were seen once. The leading ten clones occupy over 1.3% of the sample.

The sample comprised memory CD4+ T cells sorted from blood. What this sample's cell subset or site label stands for: CD45RA-negative fraction. This receptor was taken from a man aged 18 to 29 in good health.

The CDR3 sequence is CADGRADNEQFF. The DNA is TGTGCAGACGGGAGGGCCGACAATGAGCAGTTCTTC. The receptor chain draws on TRBV12-5 and TRBJ2-1; 8 bases in the middle match TRBD2. The CDR3 goes from the cysteine to the phenylalanine over 12 residues. Of all the DNA, just the CDR3 is kept, 36 bases in frame from base 1. From the germline V gene, CDR1 is LGHNT and CDR2 is FRNRAP.